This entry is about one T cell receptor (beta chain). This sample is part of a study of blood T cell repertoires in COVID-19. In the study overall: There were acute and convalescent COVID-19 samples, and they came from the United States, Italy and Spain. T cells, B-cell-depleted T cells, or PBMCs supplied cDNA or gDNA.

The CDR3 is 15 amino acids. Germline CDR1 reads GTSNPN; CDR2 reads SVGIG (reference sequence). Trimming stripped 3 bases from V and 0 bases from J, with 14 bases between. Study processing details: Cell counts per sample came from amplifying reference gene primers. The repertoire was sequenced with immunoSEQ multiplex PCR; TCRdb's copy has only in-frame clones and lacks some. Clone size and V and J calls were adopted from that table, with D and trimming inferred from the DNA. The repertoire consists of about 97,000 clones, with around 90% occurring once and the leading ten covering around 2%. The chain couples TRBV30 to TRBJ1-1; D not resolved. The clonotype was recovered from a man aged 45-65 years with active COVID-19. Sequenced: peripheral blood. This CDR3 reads CAWSAPGSMNTEAFF. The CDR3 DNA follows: TGTGCCTGGAGCGCTCCCGGGTCCATGAACACTGAAGCTTTCTTT.